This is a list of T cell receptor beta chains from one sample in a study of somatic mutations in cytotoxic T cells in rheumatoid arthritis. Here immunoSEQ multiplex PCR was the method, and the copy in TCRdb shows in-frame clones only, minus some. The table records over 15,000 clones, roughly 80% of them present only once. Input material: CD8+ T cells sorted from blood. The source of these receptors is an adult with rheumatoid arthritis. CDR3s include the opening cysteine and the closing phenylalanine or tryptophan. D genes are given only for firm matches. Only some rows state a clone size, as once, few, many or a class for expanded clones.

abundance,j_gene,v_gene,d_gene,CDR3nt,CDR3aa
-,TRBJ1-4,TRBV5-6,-,TGTGCCAGCAGCTTGGACTTGGGGGGGCCCCTGTTTTTT,CASSLDLGGPLFF
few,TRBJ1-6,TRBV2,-,TGTGCCAGCAGTGAGGAGTTGAGTAGACTTCCCCTCCACTTT,CASSEELSRLPLHF
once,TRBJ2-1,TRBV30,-,TGTGCCTGGAGTAGAAGCTCCTACAATGAGCAGTTCTTC,CAWSRSSYNEQFF
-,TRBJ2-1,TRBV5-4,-,TGTGCCAGCACCCCAGCGCTGGTGAGCAATGAGCAGTTCTTC,CASTPALVSNEQFF
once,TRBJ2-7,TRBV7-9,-,TGTGCCAGCAGCTTAGTCCGAACGACGACGGAATATTTAGCCTACGAGCAGTACTTC,CASSLVRTTTEYLAYEQYF
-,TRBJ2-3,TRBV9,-,TGTGCCAGCAGCGTAGGGGGTCGTGGCACAGATACGCAGTATTTT,CASSVGGRGTDTQYF
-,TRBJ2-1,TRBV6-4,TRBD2,TGTGCCAGCAGTGAAACTAGCGGGGGGGCCGCCAATGAGCAGTTCTTC,CASSETSGGAANEQFF
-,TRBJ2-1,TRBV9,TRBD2,TGTGCCAGCACATTTGGACTAGCGGGGGAGAATGAGCAGTTCTTC,CASTFGLAGENEQFF
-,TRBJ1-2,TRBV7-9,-,TGTGCCAGCAGGCCCCCGGAGGAGAGGCATGGCTACACCTTC,CASRPPEERHGYTF
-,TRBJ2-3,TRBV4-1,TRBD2,TGCGCCAGCAGCCAGGAGGGACTAGCGGACAGAGGTACGCAGTATTTT,CASSQEGLADRGTQYF
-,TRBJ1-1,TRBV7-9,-,TGTGCCAGCAGCCCAAGGGGGGGCCATCCAAGTACTGAAGCTTTCTTT,CASSPRGGHPSTEAFF
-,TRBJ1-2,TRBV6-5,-,TGTGCCAGCAGTCCTTCTCGAGGGGATCGTGGCTACACCTTC,CASSPSRGDRGYTF
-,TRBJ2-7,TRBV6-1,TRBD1,TGTGCCAGCAGTGCCTGGAGGACAGGGCTCTACGAGCAGTACTTC,CASSAWRTGLYEQYF
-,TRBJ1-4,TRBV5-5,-,TGTGCCAGCAGCTTGGCCGATGTTGGAACTAATGAAAAACTGTTTTTT,CASSLADVGTNEKLFF
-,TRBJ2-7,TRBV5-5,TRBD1,TGTGCCAGCAGCCTGGACAGGCGCTACGAGCAGTACTTC,CASSLDRRYEQYF
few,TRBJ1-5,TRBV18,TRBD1,TGTGCCAGCACAGACAGGGGTGGGCAGCCCCAGCATTTT,CASTDRGGQPQHF
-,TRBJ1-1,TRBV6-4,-,TGTGCCAGCAGTCTGGGGGGGTTGGGAAACACTGAAGCTTTCTTT,CASSLGGLGNTEAFF
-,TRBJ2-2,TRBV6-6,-,TGTGCCAGCAGTTTCTCTAGGGAGTTGTCCGGGGAGCTGTTTTTT,CASSFSRELSGELFF
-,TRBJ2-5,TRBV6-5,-,TGTGCCAGCAAAAACCTTGATCGAGTTGTAGAGACCCAGTACTTC,CASKNLDRVVETQYF
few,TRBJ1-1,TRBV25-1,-,TGTGCCAGCAGTCTGGGTCCTGAAGCTTTCTTT,CASSLGPEAFF
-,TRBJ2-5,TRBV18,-,TGTGCCAGCTCACCTCCCTCGGTGGGGGAGACCCAGTACTTC,CASSPPSVGETQYF
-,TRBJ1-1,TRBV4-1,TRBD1,TGTGCCAGCAGCCAAGGGGGCGAACCGAACACTGAAGCTTTCTTT,CASSQGGEPNTEAFF
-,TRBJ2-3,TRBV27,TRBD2,TGTGCCAGCAGTCCGACAAGAAGCCCGGGACTAGCCCGCACAGATACGCAGTATTTT,CASSPTRSPGLARTDTQYF
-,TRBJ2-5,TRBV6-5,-,TGTGCCCAGGCGGGCAGGGCGCCGGAGACCCAGTACTTC,CAQAGRAPETQYF
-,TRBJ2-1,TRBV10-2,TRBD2,TGCGCCAGCAGTGGCGGGGGGGCTAATGAGCAGTTCTTC,CASSGGGANEQFF
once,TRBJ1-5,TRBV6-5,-,TGTGCCAGCAGTTACTGGGGTCCGACAGGAGATCAGCCCCAGCATTTT,CASSYWGPTGDQPQHF
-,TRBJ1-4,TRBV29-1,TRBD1,TGCAGCGTTGAACCCGCAGGGGGCGGTGAAAAACTGTTTTTT,CSVEPAGGGEKLFF
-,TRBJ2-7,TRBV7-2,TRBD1,TGTGCCAGCAGCTTACCCGGGACAGAAATGTACTTC,CASSLPGTEMYF
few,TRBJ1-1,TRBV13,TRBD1,TGTGCCAGCAGCTGGGGGACAGGGGGTGATGAAGCTTTCTTT,CASSWGTGGDEAFF
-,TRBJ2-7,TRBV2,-,TGTGCCAGCAGTTCAGAATCCTACGAGCAGTACTTC,CASSSESYEQYF
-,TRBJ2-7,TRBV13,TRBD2,TGTGCCAGCAGCTACTCGACTAGCGGGGCTTACGAGCAGTACTTC,CASSYSTSGAYEQYF
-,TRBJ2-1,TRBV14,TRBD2,TGTGCCAGCAGCCAAAGGACTAGGATGGGCTCCTACAATGAGCAGTTCTTC,CASSQRTRMGSYNEQFF
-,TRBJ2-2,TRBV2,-,TGTGCCAGCGACGGGGAGAACACCGGGGAGCTGTTTTTT,CASDGENTGELFF
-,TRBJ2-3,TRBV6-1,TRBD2,TGTGCCAGCAGTGAACAAGCGGGGAGCACAGATACGCAGTATTTT,CASSEQAGSTDTQYF
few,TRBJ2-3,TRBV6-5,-,TGTGCCAGCAGTTCCGGGGGAGCAGATACGCAGTATTTT,CASSSGGADTQYF
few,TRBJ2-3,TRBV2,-,TGTGCCAGACAGGGTAAGGAGGCCGTCAGGACAGATACGCAGTATTTT,CARQGKEAVRTDTQYF
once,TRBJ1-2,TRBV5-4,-,TGTGCCAGCAGCTATGACGGGGGGACACCAAACTATGGCTACACCTTC,CASSYDGGTPNYGYTF
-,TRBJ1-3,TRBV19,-,TGTGCCAGTAGTACGCAGGGTTATGGAAACACCATATATTTT,CASSTQGYGNTIYF
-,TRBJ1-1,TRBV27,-,TGTGCCAGCAGTTTATCGACCCTAATTTACACTGAAGCTTTCTTT,CASSLSTLIYTEAFF
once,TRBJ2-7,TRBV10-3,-,TGTGCCATCAGTGAGTCCTCCGGGACCTCCTTCGAGAAGTACTTC,CAISESSGTSFEKYF
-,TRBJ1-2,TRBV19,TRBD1,TGTGCCAGTAGTGCCGTACAGGGGAATGATGGCTACACCTTC,CASSAVQGNDGYTF
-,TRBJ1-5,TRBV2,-,TGTGCCAGCAGGGGTGAGTCGTTCGACCAGCCCCAGCATTTT,CASRGESFDQPQHF
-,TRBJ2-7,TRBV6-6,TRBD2,TGTGCCAGCAGCTCAACTAGCGGGGGGTACTACGAGCAGTACTTC,CASSSTSGGYYEQYF
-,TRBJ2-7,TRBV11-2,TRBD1,TGTGCCAGCAGCTTAGGGACAGGAAACTACGAGCAGTACTTC,CASSLGTGNYEQYF
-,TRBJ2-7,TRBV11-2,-,TGTGCCAGCAGCTTAGAAGTGCAGGGCTACGAGCAGTACTTC,CASSLEVQGYEQYF
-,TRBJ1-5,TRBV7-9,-,TGTGCCAGCAGCTTAGAGGAGGTAGAGGTTTACAATCAGCCCCAGCATTTT,CASSLEEVEVYNQPQHF